This TCR beta chain was sequenced for a study of blood T cell repertoires in COVID-19. Study in general: Sites in the United States, Italy and Spain provided acute and convalescent COVID-19 samples. In each case, the material was cDNA or gDNA derived from T cells, B-cell-depleted T cells, or PBMCs.

Per the original methods: For nucleated cells, counts were estimated from reference gene primer amplification. The table came from immunoSEQ multiplex PCR; TCRdb's copy has only in-frame clones and leaves some out. V and J calls and clone size are copied from that table; D and trimming were computed from the DNA. The table has under 95,000 clones, roughly 89% seen once. The CDR3 contains 12 residues. CDR1 and CDR2 from the germline V gene are MGHDK and SYGVNS. V was trimmed by 4 bases and J by 8 bases, leaving 11 bases between them. This TCR came from a woman in her forties or fifties with acute or convalescent COVID-19. Sequenced material: peripheral blood. The chain links TRBV25-1 to TRBJ1-2, with no clear D. As DNA, the CDR3 is TGTGCCAGCAGTGCGCAGGTTGGGGGCTACACCTTC. It codes for CASSAQVGGYTF.